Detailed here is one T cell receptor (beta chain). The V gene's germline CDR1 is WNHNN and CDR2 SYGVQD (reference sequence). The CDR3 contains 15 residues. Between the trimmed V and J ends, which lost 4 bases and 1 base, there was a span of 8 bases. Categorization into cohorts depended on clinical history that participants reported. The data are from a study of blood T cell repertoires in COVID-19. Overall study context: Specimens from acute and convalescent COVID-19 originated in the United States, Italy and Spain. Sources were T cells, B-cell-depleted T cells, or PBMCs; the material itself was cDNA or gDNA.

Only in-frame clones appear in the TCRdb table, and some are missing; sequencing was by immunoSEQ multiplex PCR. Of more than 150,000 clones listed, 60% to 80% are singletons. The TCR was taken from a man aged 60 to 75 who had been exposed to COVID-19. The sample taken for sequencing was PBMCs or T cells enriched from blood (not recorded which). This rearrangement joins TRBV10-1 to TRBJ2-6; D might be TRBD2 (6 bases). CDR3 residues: CASSGLESGANVLTF. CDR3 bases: TGCGCCAGCAGTGGACTAGAGTCTGGGGCCAACGTCCTGACTTTC.